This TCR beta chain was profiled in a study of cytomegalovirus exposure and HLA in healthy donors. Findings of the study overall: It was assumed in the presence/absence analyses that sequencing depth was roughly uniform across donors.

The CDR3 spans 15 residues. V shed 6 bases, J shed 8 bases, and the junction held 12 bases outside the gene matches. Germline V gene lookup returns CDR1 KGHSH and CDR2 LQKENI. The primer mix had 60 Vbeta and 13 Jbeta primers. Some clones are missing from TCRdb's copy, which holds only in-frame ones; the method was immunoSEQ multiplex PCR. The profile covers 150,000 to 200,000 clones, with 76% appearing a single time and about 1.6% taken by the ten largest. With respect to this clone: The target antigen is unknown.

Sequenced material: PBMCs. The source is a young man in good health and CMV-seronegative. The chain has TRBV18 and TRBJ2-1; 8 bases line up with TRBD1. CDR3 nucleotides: TGTGCCAGCTCGCCAGACCCAGGGGGCCCGGATGAGCAGTTCTTC. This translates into CASSPDPGGPDEQFF.